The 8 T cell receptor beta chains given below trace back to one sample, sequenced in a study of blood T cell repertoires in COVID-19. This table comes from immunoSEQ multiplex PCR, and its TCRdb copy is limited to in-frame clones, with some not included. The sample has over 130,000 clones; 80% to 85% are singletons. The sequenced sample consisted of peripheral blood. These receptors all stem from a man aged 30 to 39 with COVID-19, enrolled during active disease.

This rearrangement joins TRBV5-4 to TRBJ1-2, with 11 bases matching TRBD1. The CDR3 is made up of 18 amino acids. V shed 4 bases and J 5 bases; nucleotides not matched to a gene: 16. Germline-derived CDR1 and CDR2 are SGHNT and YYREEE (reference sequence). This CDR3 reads CASSGTGGASMLEYGYTF. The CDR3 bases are TGTGCCAGCAGCGGGACAGGGGGGGCCTCTATGCTGGAATATGGCTACACCTTC.

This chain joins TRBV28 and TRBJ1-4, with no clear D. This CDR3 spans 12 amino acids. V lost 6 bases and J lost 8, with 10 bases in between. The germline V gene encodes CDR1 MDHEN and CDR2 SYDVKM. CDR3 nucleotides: TGTGCCAGCAGCCTTCCCGGGGAAAAACTGTTTTTT. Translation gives CASSLPGEKLFF.

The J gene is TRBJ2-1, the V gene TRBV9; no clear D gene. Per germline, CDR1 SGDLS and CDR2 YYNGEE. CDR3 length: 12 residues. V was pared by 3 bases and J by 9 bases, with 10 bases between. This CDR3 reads CASSGLLGEQFF. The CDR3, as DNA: TGTGCCAGCAGCGGACTTTTAGGTGAGCAGTTCTTC.

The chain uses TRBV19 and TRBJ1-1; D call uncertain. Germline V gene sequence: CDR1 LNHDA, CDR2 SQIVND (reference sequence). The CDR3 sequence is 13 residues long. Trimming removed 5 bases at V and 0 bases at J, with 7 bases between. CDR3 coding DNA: TGTGCCAGTAGTCCCGTCCTGAACACTGAAGCTTTCTTT. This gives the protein CASSPVLNTEAFF.

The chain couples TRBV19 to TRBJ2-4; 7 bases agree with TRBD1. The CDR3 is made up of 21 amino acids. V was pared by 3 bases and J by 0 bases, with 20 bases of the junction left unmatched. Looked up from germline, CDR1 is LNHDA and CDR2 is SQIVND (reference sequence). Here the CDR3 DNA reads TGTGCCAGTAGTATGGGATCGGGACAGACAACCCTAACCCTAGCCAAAAACATTCAGTACTTC. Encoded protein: CASSMGSGQTTLTLAKNIQYF.

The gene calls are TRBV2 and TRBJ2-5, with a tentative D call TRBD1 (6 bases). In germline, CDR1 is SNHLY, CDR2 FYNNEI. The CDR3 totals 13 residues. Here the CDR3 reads CASERGQGETQYF. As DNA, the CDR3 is TGTGCTTCCGAAAGGGGCCAGGGGGAGACCCAGTACTTC. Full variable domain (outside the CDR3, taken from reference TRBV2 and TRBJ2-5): EPEVTQTPSHQVTQMGQEVILRCVPISNHLYFYWYRQILGQKVEFLVSFYNNEISEKSEIFDDQFSVERPDGSNFTLKIRSTKLEDSAMYFCASERGQGETQYFGPGTRLLVL.

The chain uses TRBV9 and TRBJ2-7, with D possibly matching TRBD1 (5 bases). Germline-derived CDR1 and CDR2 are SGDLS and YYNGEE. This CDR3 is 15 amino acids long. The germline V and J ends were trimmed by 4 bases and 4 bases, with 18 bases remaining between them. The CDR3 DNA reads TGTGCCAGCAGCCCCGTAGTTCAGGGTTGGTACGAGCAGTACTTC. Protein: CASSPVVQGWYEQYF.

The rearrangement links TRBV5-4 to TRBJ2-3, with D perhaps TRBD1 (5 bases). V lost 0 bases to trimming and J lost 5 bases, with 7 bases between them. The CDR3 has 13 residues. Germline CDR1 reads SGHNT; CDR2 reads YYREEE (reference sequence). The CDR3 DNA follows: TGTGCCAGCAGCTTGGCAGGGAAAGATACGCAGTATTTT. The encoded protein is CASSLAGKDTQYF.